The next 28 T cell receptor beta chains were all read from a single sample in a study of T cell repertoires in cytomegalovirus infection. MiXCR, applied by TCRdb to the reads, yields one record per CDR3 protein. There are about 700,000 distinct CDR3 sequences in the sample; approximately 33% occur only once, and about 20% lies in the top ten. Their cognate antigens are unknown. Sample: cultured PBMCs, taken from culture after CMV antigen stimulation. All receptors come from a human donor in good health (CMV status not recorded). Some clones in this sample may be carry-over from other donors' samples.

The sample holds many counts of this clonotype. The rearrangement links TRBV7-6 to TRBJ2-2; possibly TRBD1 or TRBD2 for D (5 bases each). V was clipped by 5 bases and J by 2 bases, with 12 bases between them. The CDR3 totals 15 residues. CDR1 SGHVS and CDR2 FNYEAQ come from the germline V gene. CDR3 region: CASSRDPLNTGELFF. DNA of the CDR3: TGTGCCAGCAGCCGGGACCCCCTTAACACCGGGGAGCTGTTTTTT.

The rearrangement links TRBV12-3 or TRBV12-4 to TRBJ2-3, with 11 bases lining up with TRBD2. With 6 bases clipped from V and 6 bases from J, the junction kept 5 bases outside the gene matches. The CDR3 is 14 residues long. The DNA of the CDR3 is TGTGCCAGCAGCCCTAGCGGGGGGCGGGATACGCAGTATTTT. As protein: CASSPSGGRDTQYF.

This clonotype was recorded a few times. The chain carries TRBV12-3 or TRBV12-4 and TRBJ2-2; D gene unclear. Deletions cut 1 base from V and 8 bases from J, with 8 bases between. The length of the CDR3 is 13 residues. The CDR3 DNA sequence: TGTGCCAGCAGTTTAGAAGGCCAGGGGGAGCTGTTTTTT. Translation gives CASSLEGQGELFF.

The rearrangement joins TRBV18 to TRBJ1-2, with D perhaps TRBD1 (6 bases). The CDR3 covers 15 residues. Germline V lookup: CDR1 KGHSH, CDR2 LQKENI. Trimming pared 6 bases from V and 4 bases from J, leaving 18 bases between. CDR3 in amino acids: CASSPTGGGGYGYTF. Here the CDR3 DNA reads TGTGCCAGCTCCCCAACAGGCGGGGGCGGCTATGGCTACACCTTC.

The chain has TRBV5-1 and TRBJ1-4; 9 nucleotides agree with TRBD1. The J segment lost 0 bases and the V segment lost 3 bases, leaving 3 bases of the junction unmatched. In germline, CDR1 is SGHRS, CDR2 YFSETQ. The CDR3 runs to 16 residues. CDR3 protein: CASSSDRGSTNEKLFF. The DNA of the CDR3 is TGCGCCAGCAGCTCGGACAGGGGATCAACTAATGAAAAACTGTTTTTT.

This clonotype was seen only a few times. This rearrangement joins TRBV12-3 or TRBV12-4 to TRBJ1-1; TRBD1 agrees at 9 bases. The V gene end was trimmed by 6 bases and the J gene end by 7 bases; junction bases not matched to a gene: 6. The CDR3 has 13 amino acids. The CDR3 coding sequence is TGTGCCAGCAGCCCGACAGGGGGGAGTGAAGCTTTCTTT. Protein: CASSPTGGSEAFF.

This chain links TRBV5-7 with TRBJ2-1; D tentatively fits TRBD1 or TRBD2 (6 bases each). TRBV5-7 is an ORF, and what it does is uncertain. The CDR3 contains 17 residues. V dropped 2 bases and J dropped 0 bases, with 15 bases sitting between them. CDR3 residues: CASSFSDRTTSYNEQFF. The CDR3 DNA is TGTGCCAGCAGCTTTTCTGACAGGACTACCTCCTACAATGAGCAGTTCTTC.

This clonotype was observed a handful of times. The genes are TRBV20-1 and TRBJ2-5, with D possibly being TRBD1 (5 bases). V shed 2 bases and J shed 1 base, with 17 bases lying between them. The germline V gene has CDR1 DFQATT and CDR2 SNEGSKA (reference sequence). The CDR3 has 16 amino acids. The CDR3 sequence is CSARPPREGVQETQYF. The CDR3 DNA reads as TGCAGTGCTAGACCCCCCAGGGAAGGGGTCCAAGAGACCCAGTACTTC.

This rearrangement joins TRBV11-2 to TRBJ2-1, with 8 positions matching TRBD1. This CDR3 has 15 residues. The germline CDR1 and CDR2 sequences are SGHAT and FQNNGV. V trimming: 1 base; J trimming: 8 bases; junction bases outside the gene matches: 7. The CDR3 sequence is CASSLAGARGHEQFF. The DNA for the CDR3 is TGTGCCAGCAGCTTAGCTGGAGCCAGGGGGCATGAGCAGTTCTTC.

This clonotype was observed at least ten times. V and J are TRBV7-2 and TRBJ2-2; no clear D. V lost 3 bases and J 9 bases, leaving 11 bases between the germline ends. Germline loops: CDR1 SGHTA, CDR2 FQGNSA. There are 13 residues in the CDR3. Written as DNA, the CDR3 is TGTGCCAGCAGCTTGGGCCCCCTCAGGGAGCTGTTTTTT. Its protein is CASSLGPLRELFF.

The chain uses TRBV7-7 and TRBJ2-7; 9 positions agree with TRBD2. Germline assignment: CDR1 SSHAT and CDR2 FNYEAQ (reference sequence). The CDR3 runs to 15 residues. The J segment lost 7 bases and the V segment lost 5 bases, leaving 12 bases of the junction unmatched. In DNA, the CDR3 is TGTGCCAGCAGCCCGGCGGCGGGAGGGCTTCGGGAGCAGTACTTC. Translating it yields CASSPAAGGLREQYF.

This clonotype has at least ten counts. The rearrangement joins TRBV7-2 to TRBJ2-2, with 8 bases identical to TRBD2. This CDR3 region has 15 residues. The germline V gene has CDR1 SGHTA and CDR2 FQGNSA. With 3 bases clipped from V and 3 bases from J, the junction kept 3 bases outside the gene matches. In DNA form, the CDR3 reads TGTGCCAGCAGCTTCCGGGGGGGTGACACCGGGGAGCTGTTTTTT. Its translation is CASSFRGGDTGELFF. The entire variable domain, with the rest obtained from reference TRBV7-2 and TRBJ2-2, is as follows: GAGVSQSPSNKVTEKGKDVELRCDPISGHTALYWYRQSLGQGLEFLIYFQGNSAPDKSGLPSDRFSAERTGGSVSTLTIQRTQQEDSAVYLCASSFRGGDTGELFFGEGSRLTVL.

This clonotype showed up just a few times. The V gene is TRBV15, the J gene TRBJ2-5, with 7 positions matching TRBD1. V was clipped by 0 bases and J by 1 base; unmatched bases: 5. The CDR3 loop spans 16 amino acids. CDR1 and CDR2 (germline): LNHNV, YYDKDF (reference sequence). This chain's CDR3 is CATSRDGGQRQETQYF. CDR3 DNA: TGTGCCACCAGCAGAGATGGGGGACAGCGCCAAGAGACCCAGTACTTC.

V usage is TRBV12-3 or TRBV12-4 and J usage is TRBJ1-2; TRBD1 matches at 10 bases. This CDR3 has 12 amino acids. Germline trimming cut 5 bases from V and 8 bases from J; bases unmatched to any gene: 2. This CDR3 reads CASSRQGAGYTF. The DNA of the CDR3 is TGTGCCAGCAGTCGACAGGGGGCCGGCTACACCTTC.

The chain employs TRBV2 and TRBJ2-1, with TRBD2 identical over 15 bases. J was trimmed by 10 bases and V by 6 bases; bases with no gene match: 4. The germline gives CDR1 SNHLY, CDR2 FYNNEI. The CDR3 is 14 amino acids. CDR3 sequence: CASRGTSGRREQFF. The DNA for the CDR3 is TGTGCCAGCAGGGGGACTAGCGGGAGGAGGGAGCAGTTCTTC.

The chain is built from TRBV28 and TRBJ2-2; no reliable D call. V was shortened by 5 bases and J by 1 base, with 5 bases between the two germline ends. Germline V gene lookup returns CDR1 MDHEN and CDR2 SYDVKM. CDR3 length equals 13 residues. The CDR3 DNA is TGTGCCAGCAGTGCCGAGAACACCGGGGAGCTGTTTTTT. This codes for CASSAENTGELFF.

This clonotype was recorded a few times. The gene calls are TRBV19 and TRBJ2-1; D possibly uses TRBD1 or TRBD2 (5 bases each). V was cut by 3 bases and J by 3 bases, with 12 bases left in between. Germline lookup yields CDR1 LNHDA and CDR2 SQIVND (reference sequence). The CDR3 extends over 15 amino acids. The CDR3 DNA reads as TGTGCCAGTAGTATTGGGGACCCCTTCTACAATGAGCAGTTCTTC. It specifies CASSIGDPFYNEQFF.

This clonotype was seen only a few times. This CDR3 is CASSQEIRRGHEQYF. The CDR3 DNA is TGCGCCAGCAGCCAAGAGATTAGGAGGGGCCACGAGCAGTACTTC. V is TRBV4-3 and J is TRBJ2-7; the D gene is possibly TRBD2 (6 bases). The CDR3 consists of 15 residues. Germline V gene lookup returns CDR1 LGHNA and CDR2 YSLEER. V dropped 0 bases and J dropped 5 bases, with 14 bases sitting between them.

The chain couples TRBV7-9 to TRBJ1-1, with D maybe TRBD1 (6 bases). Germline loops: CDR1 SEHNR, CDR2 FQNEAQ (reference sequence). The V gene lost 4 bases and the J gene lost 7 bases, with 16 bases spanning the gap. This CDR3 contains 14 residues. This CDR3 is CASSSQGGGDEAFF. CDR3 bases: TGTGCCAGCAGCTCACAGGGAGGAGGGGATGAAGCTTTCTTT.

This clonotype was seen at least ten times. The genes are TRBV7-9 and TRBJ1-1; D not resolved. The length of the CDR3 is 13 residues. Trimming shortened V by 0 bases and J by 4 bases, and 6 bases separated the two germline ends. Germline V gene sequence: CDR1 SEHNR, CDR2 FQNEAQ (reference sequence). For the CDR3, the DNA is TGTGCCAGCAGCTTAGCGGTAGGCACTGAAGCTTTCTTT. The encoded protein is CASSLAVGTEAFF. Filled out from reference TRBV7-9 and TRBJ1-1, the complete variable domain reads DTGVSQNPRHKITKRGQNVTFRCDPISEHNRLYWYRQTLGQGPEFLTYFQNEAQLEKSRLLSDRFSAERPKGSFSTLEIQRTEQGDSAMYLCASSLAVGTEAFFGQGTRLTVV.

This clonotype turned up a few times. The chain is built from TRBV7-8 and TRBJ2-2; 8 bases fit TRBD1. Germline assignment: CDR1 SGHVS and CDR2 FQNEAQ. The CDR3 length is 15 residues. V gave up 5 bases and J gave up 5 bases; unmatched junction bases: 7. This CDR3 is CASSPRGPRTGELFF. For the CDR3, the DNA is TGTGCCAGCAGCCCCAGGGGGCCACGGACCGGGGAGCTGTTTTTT.

This clonotype was seen more than once but under ten times. V is TRBV12-3 or TRBV12-4 and J is TRBJ2-7; tentatively, D is TRBD2 (5 bases). The CDR3 is made up of 13 amino acids. Trimming removed 7 bases from V and 2 bases from J, with 12 bases in between. The chain's CDR3 is CASKPAVTYEQYF. The CDR3 DNA reads TGTGCCAGCAAACCAGCGGTGACCTACGAGCAGTACTTC.

This clonotype was counted at least ten times. The V and J genes are TRBV7-2 and TRBJ2-3; 9 bases are a match to TRBD1. Germline V CDR1 and CDR2: SGHTA, FQGNSA. V was clipped by 5 bases and J by 4 bases; unmatched bases: 7. This CDR3 has 15 amino acids. CDR3 nucleotides: TGTGCCAGCAGCACTCGGACAGGGGTCCCAGATACGCAGTATTTT. Amino acid sequence: CASSTRTGVPDTQYF.

Many counts were recorded for this clonotype. The CDR3 DNA is TGTGCCAGCAGCTTATGGCGGGGCGTTTACGAGCAGTACTTC. It translates to CASSLWRGVYEQYF. The J gene is TRBJ2-7, the V gene TRBV7-2; the D gene is possibly TRBD2 (6 bases). The germline V gene has CDR1 SGHTA and CDR2 FQGNSA. The V end lost 2 bases, the J end lost 4 bases, and 12 bases lay between the germline ends. This CDR3 is 14 amino acids long.

The chain uses TRBV4-1 and TRBJ2-4; no firm D call. The CDR3 spans 15 residues. V was shortened by 1 base and J by 0 bases, with 7 bases between the two germline ends. The germline CDR1 and CDR2 sequences are MGHRA and YSYEKL. The CDR3: CASSQVGLAKNIQYF. The CDR3 nucleotides are TGCGCCAGCAGCCAAGTCGGATTAGCCAAAAACATTCAGTACTTC.

The genes are TRBV6-5 and TRBJ2-1, with 7 nucleotides matching TRBD1. The germline CDR1 and CDR2 sequences are MNHEY and SVGAGI. The CDR3 consists of 18 residues. V shed 0 bases, J shed 0 bases, and the junction held 8 bases outside the gene matches. The CDR3 region has the DNA TGTGCCAGCAGTTACTCCGGGGCAGGGGGACGCTCCTACAATGAGCAGTTCTTC. Translated, it gives CASSYSGAGGRSYNEQFF.

In this sample, this clonotype turned up a few times. For the CDR3, the DNA is TGTGCCAGCGTAGAAAACCAGCAGTTCTTC. Its translation: CASVENQQFF. The chain uses TRBV2 and TRBJ2-1; D is ambiguous. V lost 8 bases to trimming and J lost 11 bases, with 10 bases between them. The CDR3 runs to 10 residues. Germline V CDR1 and CDR2: SNHLY, FYNNEI.

The V call is TRBV2, the J call TRBJ1-4; tentatively, D is TRBD1 (6 bases). This CDR3 has 14 residues. Germline loops: CDR1 SNHLY, CDR2 FYNNEI. Deletions cut 2 bases from V and 14 bases from J, with 18 bases between. The CDR3 DNA follows: TGTGCCAGCAGTGAAACTCGACACGTTCAGGGGCTGTTTTTT. Protein product: CASSETRHVQGLFF.